A single sample gave rise to the 8 T cell receptor beta chains below, sequenced in a study of shared clonotypes between healthy human individuals. Naive CD8 populations comprised CD45RO-negative cells positively selected for CCR7, excluding terminally differentiated effector memory CD45RA+ cells. Assay: immunoSEQ multiplex PCR; the TCRdb copy retains only in-frame clones and omits some. The profile shows nearly 2 million clones, approximately 94% of them singletons. Sequencing was done on a sample of naive CD8+ T cells sorted from blood. Receptors originate from a man younger than 30 in good health.

The chain carries TRBV5-4 and TRBJ2-5, with TRBD2 matching over 8 bases. CDR1 is SGHNT, CDR2 YYREEE, per germline (reference sequence). Trimming cost V 2 bases and J 5 bases; bases outside gene matches: 2. The CDR3 loop spans 13 amino acids. In DNA form, the CDR3 reads TGTGCCAGCAGCTTCGGGGGGGATGAGACCCAGTACTTC. As protein: CASSFGGDETQYF. Looking up the rest from reference TRBV5-4 and TRBJ2-5 gives the full variable domain: ETGVTQSPTHLIKTRGQQVTLRCSSQSGHNTVSWYQQALGQGPQFIFQYYREEENGRGNFPPRFSGLQFPNYSSELNVNALELDDSALYLCASSFGGDETQYFGPGTRLLVL.

This chain joins TRBV11-2 and TRBJ1-3, with D maybe TRBD1 (5 bases). CDR1 is SGHAT, CDR2 FQNNGV, per germline. This CDR3 region has 16 residues. Trimming stripped 1 base from V and 3 bases from J, with 13 bases between. The CDR3 bases are TGTGCCAGCAGCTTAGTGTGGGGGTTAAATGGAAACACCATATATTTT. It codes for CASSLVWGLNGNTIYF.

J is TRBJ2-1 and V is TRBV30; D ambiguous. V shed 0 bases and J shed 8 bases, with 8 bases lying between them. The CDR3 contains 12 residues. In germline, CDR1 is GTSNPN, CDR2 SVGIG (reference sequence). The DNA of the CDR3 is TGTGCCTGGAGTGTACCCAGCGATGAGCAGTTCTTC. Translated: CAWSVPSDEQFF.

As regards this clone: Other nucleotide sequences from this sample produce the same CDR3. The chain uses TRBV28 and TRBJ1-1; no clear D gene. CDR3 length equals 13 residues. Trimming took off 6 bases at V and 1 base at J, with 9 bases between the two ends. CDR1 MDHEN and CDR2 SYDVKM come from the germline V gene. The CDR3 coding sequence is TGTGCCAGCAGCCTCGGACCGAACACTGAAGCTTTCTTT. Translation gives CASSLGPNTEAFF.

The chain joins TRBV27 to TRBJ2-5; 9 nucleotides align to TRBD1. CDR3 length: 14 residues. From germline, CDR1 is MNHEY and CDR2 SMNVEV (reference sequence). Trimming cost V 6 bases and J 5 bases; bases outside gene matches: 7. For the CDR3, the DNA is TGTGCCAGCAGAAGGGACAGGGCCAAGGAGACCCAGTACTTC. Protein sequence: CASRRDRAKETQYF.

The chain recombines TRBV14 with TRBJ2-7; D is possibly TRBD2 (5 bases). CDR1 and CDR2 (germline): SGHDN, FVKESK. This CDR3 has 13 residues. Trimming removed 4 bases from V and 4 bases from J, with 11 bases in between. The CDR3 nucleotides read TGTGCCAGCAGCCGAGAGGGCCGGTACGAGCAGTACTTC. Translation gives CASSREGRYEQYF.

In this sample, this clone turned up once. The rearrangement links TRBV4-3 to TRBJ2-2; D not resolved. V was shortened by 5 bases and J by 1 base, with 14 bases between the two germline ends. The CDR3 loop spans 16 amino acids. Per the germline V gene, CDR1 is LGHNA and CDR2 is YSLEER. Here the CDR3 reads CASSATWTENTGELFF. CDR3 coding DNA: TGCGCCAGCAGCGCGACCTGGACGGAGAACACCGGGGAGCTGTTTTTT.

This clone was picked up one time. The chain links TRBV5-1 to TRBJ2-3; D may be TRBD2 (6 bases). CDR1 is SGHRS and CDR2 is YFSETQ in the germline V gene. The CDR3 spans 15 residues. Trimming cost V 3 bases and J 2 bases, with 13 bases left between them. The CDR3 protein is CASSSGTVNTDTQYF. In nucleotides, the CDR3 is TGCGCCAGCAGCTCAGGGACTGTCAACACAGATACGCAGTATTTT.